The TCR beta chain under discussion was sequenced for a study of shared clonotypes between healthy human individuals. Study-wide context: The donor group consisted of two women and a few men, aged 18 to 49.

Germline V gene data show CDR1 as SGHDT and CDR2 as YYEEEE. V lost 0 bases and J lost 0, with 5 bases in between. The CDR3 is 14 amino acids. Study results and caveats: At large depth, rarefaction still showed sorted-subset sequencing to be incomplete. Naive subsets generally exceeded memory subsets in estimated richness.

Note on this clone: Its target is unknown. Other DNA sequences from this sample encode an identical CDR3 as well.

The sorted-subset replicate PCRs were given about 200 ng DNA, which is tens of thousands of T cell genomes. The data were produced by immunoSEQ multiplex PCR, yet TCRdb's version contains in-frame clones alone and is incomplete. The table shows 2.5 million or so clones, with around nine tenths occurring only once. This rearrangement joins TRBV5-6 to TRBJ2-3, with D unclear. The sequencing sample was made of naive CD4+ T cells sorted from blood. The sample's subset: CD45RA+ positively selected. The origin of this receptor is a man aged 18-30 years in good health. CDR3 nucleotides: TGTGCCAGCAGCTTGGTTACTAGCACAGATACGCAGTATTTT. It translates to CASSLVTSTDTQYF.